This TCR beta chain was retrieved from a study of blood T cell repertoires in COVID-19. At the level of the study: Italy, Spain and the United States were the sources of the convalescent and acute COVID-19 samples. Sample material is recorded as cDNA or gDNA derived from T cells, B-cell-depleted T cells, or PBMCs.

V shed 4 bases, J shed 2 bases, and the junction held 4 bases outside the gene matches. There are 14 residues in the CDR3. From germline, CDR1 is MDHEN and CDR2 SYDVKM. Authors' processing steps: Reference gene primers were amplified, and this amplification served to estimate nucleated cell counts. TCRdb keeps only in-frame clones here, not all; method: immunoSEQ multiplex PCR. The V and J calls and clone size come from that table; D and trimming were worked out from the DNA. This sample carries about 320,000 clones, 85% of them seen once, and the ten largest clones take under 2%. Residents of about two dozen US areas, aged roughly 18 to 89 years, made up the participants.

The source is a woman aged 25 to 39 who had been exposed to COVID-19. The specimen was PBMCs or T cells enriched from blood (not recorded which). This sequence joins TRBV28 and TRBJ2-7; 8 positions agree with TRBD1. The DNA of the CDR3 is TGTGCCAGCAGTTCAACAGGGGGGCCCTACGAGCAGTACTTC. The encoded protein is CASSSTGGPYEQYF.